The entry that follows covers one T cell receptor (beta chain) sequence. This clone occurred once. The specificity of this receptor is unknown. The sample holds no much larger clone one base away, and base qualities are not on file. V and J are trimmed by 1 base and 4 bases, and the gene matches miss 16 bases of the junction. Sequences SGHTA (CDR1) and FQGNSA (CDR2) are obtained from the germline V gene. Including cysteine and phenylalanine, the CDR3 has 18 amino acids. The retained sequence is limited to the CDR3, 54 bases, with the frame set at the first base. The sample comes from a study of blood T cell repertoires in COVID-19 (dated by TCRdb to 2018 to 2020). Regarding the study in general: Collaborator samples came from the United States, Italy and Spain and covered acute and convalescent phases of COVID-19. The prospective study material was composed of cDNA or gDNA derived from T cells, B-cell-depleted T cells, or PBMCs. Deeply sampled blood TCRbeta repertoires from subjects exposed to, actively infected with, or recovered from COVID-19 were included in the dataset. The repertoires were released in a freely available public database intended as a resource for research on the immune response to SARS-CoV-2. The samples were drawn from the first 160 participants of the ongoing ImmuneRACE study and from more than 1,000 subjects provided by 6 global collaborators. A de-identified subject ID, COVID-19 status, age in years and sex were almost always included in the sample metadata. Where available, HLA class I and class II types were obtained from metadata supplied by the sample provider rather than from assay-based typing.

Enrolling through a virtual design, the prospective study's participants ranged in age from roughly 18 to 89 years and lived across 24 United States geographic areas. In the prospective study, cohorts were assigned on the basis of participant-reported clinical history obtained from a screening survey and a study questionnaire. Exposed participants had been in contact with someone with a PCR-confirmed or clinician-diagnosed COVID-19 case within 2 weeks of study entry. Each participant in the prospective study had whole blood, serum and a nasopharyngeal or oropharyngeal swab collected by mobile phlebotomists. Over an approximately 2-month period, participants in the prospective study had the option of providing additional blood draws and questionnaires. Before DNA extraction, blood samples from the prospective study were shipped at room temperature or frozen. TCRbeta CDR3 regions were amplified from genomic DNA using the immunoSEQ Assay, a bias-controlled multiplex PCR. The paper's processing steps were these. Within the assay, amplification of reference gene primers was used to estimate how many nucleated cells each sample contained. To quantify the absolute abundance of each unique TCRbeta CDR3 rearrangement, sequence reads were collapsed and filtered. For each sample, productive Simpson clonality was calculated as the square root of Simpson's diversity index across productive rearrangements. Sourced from immuneACCESS, this table was stored by TCRdb with only in-frame sequences that have V and J called. A share of the clones is absent; for the studies checked, an unresolved V gene accounts for under half, and the remainder has no known explanation. V, J and clone size are those of that table, while D and trimming were read from the DNA. A total of about 280,000 clones appear in this sample, around 80% of them only once. The ten largest clones take up about 5% of the sample.

What the authors observed across the whole study: The quantity of clinical and demographic metadata differed by source and by participant and was supplied without curation.

The sequence was collected from a man aged 35 to 55 who had been exposed to COVID-19. This chain joins TRBV7-2 to TRBJ2-7, with 7 bases aligning to TRBD2. Source material: PBMCs or T cells enriched from blood (not recorded which). The CDR3 here reads CASSLGFGLAAKGYEQYF. The bases read TGTGCCAGCAGCTTAGGCTTCGGCCTAGCGGCAAAGGGGTACGAGCAGTACTTC.